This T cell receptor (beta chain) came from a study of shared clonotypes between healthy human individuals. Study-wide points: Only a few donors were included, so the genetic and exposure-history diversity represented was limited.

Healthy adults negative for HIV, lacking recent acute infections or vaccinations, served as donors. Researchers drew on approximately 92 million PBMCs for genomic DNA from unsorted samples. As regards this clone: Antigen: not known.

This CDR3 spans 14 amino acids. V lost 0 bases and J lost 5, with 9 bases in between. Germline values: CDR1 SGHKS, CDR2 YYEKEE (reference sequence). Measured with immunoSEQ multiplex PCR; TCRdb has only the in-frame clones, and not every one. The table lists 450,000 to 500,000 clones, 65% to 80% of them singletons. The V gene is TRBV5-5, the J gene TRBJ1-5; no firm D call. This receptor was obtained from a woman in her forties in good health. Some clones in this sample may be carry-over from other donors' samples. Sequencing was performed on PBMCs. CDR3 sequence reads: CASSLVQADQPQHF. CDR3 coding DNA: TGTGCCAGCAGCTTGGTCCAGGCGGATCAGCCCCAGCATTTT.